These 26 T cell receptor beta chains were all obtained from the same sample, sequenced in a study of shared clonotypes between healthy human individuals. Sequencing was performed with immunoSEQ multiplex PCR; in TCRdb, only in-frame clones are kept and a portion is missing. Of millions of clones listed, more than 85% are singletons. The sample comprised naive CD4+ T cells from PBMCs. Subset noted: CD45RA+ positively selected. These receptor sequences come from a man younger than 35 in good health. Some clones in this sample may be carry-over from other donors' samples.

The genes are TRBV18 and TRBJ1-5; 7 bases line up with TRBD1. Germline-derived CDR1 and CDR2 are KGHSH and LQKENI. The CDR3 spans 16 residues. Germline trimming cut 2 bases from V and 6 bases from J; bases unmatched to any gene: 10. CDR3 nucleotides: TGTGCCAGCTCACCATCTGAGGGGGCAAGGGGTCAGCCCCAGCATTTT. Protein sequence: CASSPSEGARGQPQHF.

The genes are TRBV5-6 and TRBJ2-5, with D possibly being TRBD1 (5 bases). Trimming stripped 2 bases from V and 5 bases from J, with 16 bases between. The CDR3 covers 15 residues. CDR1 and CDR2 from the germline V gene are SGHDT and YYEEEE. The CDR3 DNA reads TGTGCCAGCAGCTTAATGGACACAAGTAGGGAGACCCAGTACTTC. Amino acids: CASSLMDTSRETQYF.

The chain links TRBV4-1 to TRBJ1-4, with 8 nucleotides matching TRBD1. Germline CDR1 MGHRA, CDR2 YSYEKL. Trimming took 4 bases from V and 8 from J; bases not matched to a gene: 6. This CDR3 contains 14 residues. The CDR3 sequence: CASSPPDRAEKLFF. CDR3 in DNA: TGCGCCAGCAGCCCCCCGGACAGGGCGGAAAAACTGTTTTTT.

The chain employs TRBV7-9 and TRBJ1-1; 9 nucleotides align to TRBD1. Germline loops: CDR1 SEHNR, CDR2 FQNEAQ (reference sequence). The CDR3 loop spans 14 amino acids. Trimming removed 6 bases from V and 11 bases from J; junction bases left unmatched: 13. CDR3 DNA sequence: TGTGCCAGCAGTGTGGACAGGGGAACACAGCGGGCTTTCTTT. It encodes CASSVDRGTQRAFF.

The chain recombines TRBV27 with TRBJ1-2; a possible D gene is TRBD1 (6 bases). CDR3 size: 13 residues. The germline V gene has CDR1 MNHEY and CDR2 SMNVEV (reference sequence). Trimming stripped 3 bases from V and 8 bases from J, with 13 bases between. CDR3 coding DNA: TGTGCCAGCAGTTTCAACAGGGAAGGCGGCTACACCTTC. Translated: CASSFNREGGYTF.

The rearrangement uses TRBV19 and TRBJ2-7, with TRBD1 identical over 9 bases. Unmatched junction bases numbered 5, after V lost 1 base and J lost 4 bases. Germline values: CDR1 LNHDA, CDR2 SQIVND (reference sequence). The length of the CDR3 is 15 residues. DNA for the CDR3: TGTGCCAGTAGTATAGGTGGGACAGGGCAATACGAGCAGTACTTC. It translates to CASSIGGTGQYEQYF.

This rearrangement joins TRBV25-1 to TRBJ1-6; D not resolved. This CDR3 is 13 amino acids long. Germline assignment: CDR1 MGHDK and CDR2 SYGVNS. V was trimmed by 8 bases and J by 8 bases, leaving 13 bases between them. The CDR3, as DNA: TGTGCCAGCGGCAGCTTTGGGGATTCACCCCTCCACTTT. Its protein is CASGSFGDSPLHF.

The chain combines TRBV15 with TRBJ2-2, with a tentative D call TRBD2 (6 bases). The ends were cut back, 3 bases at V and 4 bases at J, with 12 bases in the middle. Germline V gives CDR1 LNHNV, CDR2 YYDKDF (reference sequence). The CDR3 is made up of 15 amino acids. CDR3 DNA: TGTGCCACCAGCAGTTGGCTAGCGAGCACCGGGGAGCTGTTTTTT. Residues: CATSSWLASTGELFF.

The rearrangement links TRBV6-6 to TRBJ1-3; D perhaps matches TRBD1 (6 bases). The CDR3 spans 15 residues. V was shortened by 5 bases and J by 2 bases, with 13 bases between the two germline ends. Germline CDR1 and CDR2: MNHNY and SVGAGI (reference sequence). DNA for the CDR3: TGTGCCAGCAGTAGGACAGAGGACGCTGGAAACACCATATATTTT. This encodes CASSRTEDAGNTIYF.

This clone was observed a handful of times. The rearrangement uses TRBV11-2 and TRBJ1-1; D remains ambiguous. Per the germline V gene, CDR1 is SGHAT and CDR2 is FQNNGV. V lost 5 bases, J lost 0 bases, and 13 bases lay in between. This CDR3 region has 15 residues. The CDR3 protein is CASSPNYGVNTEAFF. CDR3 DNA: TGTGCCAGCAGCCCCAACTACGGGGTGAACACTGAAGCTTTCTTT.

The V call is TRBV5-4, the J call TRBJ2-1; 8 bases are shared with TRBD2. CDR1 and CDR2 from the germline V gene are SGHNT and YYREEE (reference sequence). CDR3 size: 15 residues. The junction had 9 bases not matched to a gene; V was cut back by 2 bases and J by 8 bases. The CDR3 protein is CASSFPTAGGHEQFF. CDR3 coding DNA: TGTGCCAGCAGCTTTCCGACGGCGGGAGGCCATGAGCAGTTCTTC.

The rearrangement joins TRBV6-5 to TRBJ1-5, with 7 bases identical to TRBD1. Germline loops: CDR1 MNHEY, CDR2 SVGAGI. This CDR3 comprises 12 residues. V trimming: 6 bases; J trimming: 12 bases; junction bases outside the gene matches: 8. In DNA form, the CDR3 reads TGTGCCAGCAGAGACCCCAGGGGGAGCCAGCATTTT. Its translation: CASRDPRGSQHF.

The chain has TRBV28 and TRBJ2-7; TRBD1 might be the D (6 bases). Deletions cut 7 bases from V and 1 base from J, with 14 bases between. The CDR3 totals 14 residues. The germline CDR1 and CDR2 sequences are MDHEN and SYDVKM. CDR3 nucleotide sequence: TGTGCCAGCATGGGGGCTCGGTCGTCCTACGAGCAGTACTTC. This codes for CASMGARSSYEQYF.

The chain recombines TRBV28 with TRBJ1-1; tentatively, D is TRBD1 (6 bases). This CDR3 is 15 amino acids long. V was cut by 5 bases and J by 3 bases, with 16 bases left in between. The germline V gene encodes CDR1 MDHEN and CDR2 SYDVKM. This CDR3 is CASSTRTVLDTEAFF. The CDR3 bases are TGTGCCAGCAGTACCCGGACAGTTCTCGACACTGAAGCTTTCTTT.

The chain joins TRBV6-5 to TRBJ1-5; a possible D gene is TRBD1 (5 bases). There are 15 residues in the CDR3. Germline V gene data show CDR1 as MNHEY and CDR2 as SVGAGI. V lost 2 bases and J lost 0, with 8 bases in between. CDR3 nucleotide sequence: TGTGCCAGCAGTTACGACAGTTATAGCAATCAGCCCCAGCATTTT. It encodes CASSYDSYSNQPQHF.

DNA of the CDR3: TGTGCCAGCAGCTTCGGGACGGGGGGCCAGTACTTC. This gives the protein CASSFGTGGQYF. The chain links TRBV7-9 to TRBJ2-5, with 7 positions matching TRBD2. Germline values: CDR1 SEHNR, CDR2 FQNEAQ (reference sequence). With 3 bases clipped from V and 10 bases from J, the junction kept 5 bases outside the gene matches. The CDR3 is made up of 12 amino acids.

As regards this clone: Distinct nucleotide sequences in the sample also encode this CDR3. The chain combines TRBV7-9 with TRBJ1-2; D gene ambiguous. Trimming pared 2 bases from V and 2 bases from J, leaving 0 bases between. Germline V gene sequence: CDR1 SEHNR, CDR2 FQNEAQ (reference sequence). The CDR3 loop spans 11 amino acids. The CDR3 here is CASSLNYGYTF. The CDR3 DNA reads as TGTGCCAGCAGCTTAAACTATGGCTACACCTTC. The whole variable domain, remainder taken from reference TRBV7-9 and TRBJ1-2, is DTGVSQNPRHKITKRGQNVTFRCDPISEHNRLYWYRQTLGQGPEFLTYFQNEAQLEKSRLLSDRFSAERPKGSFSTLEIQRTEQGDSAMYLCASSLNYGYTFGSGTRLTVV.

This chain uses TRBV4-2 with TRBJ2-3; 9 bases map to TRBD2. Germline CDR1 is LGHNA and CDR2 is YNFKEQ. Losses at the gene ends were 1 base for V and 2 bases for J; bases not matched to a gene: 7. The CDR3 has 17 residues. CDR3 in amino acids: CASSQAKTSGNTDTQYF. CDR3 nucleotides: TGTGCCAGCAGCCAAGCTAAGACTAGCGGTAACACAGATACGCAGTATTTT.

V usage is TRBV15 and J usage is TRBJ1-1, with TRBD1 matching 8 bases. Germline V gives CDR1 LNHNV, CDR2 YYDKDF (reference sequence). The trim removed 7 bases at V and 1 base at J, leaving 20 bases unmatched. The CDR3 is made up of 19 amino acids. The CDR3 region has the DNA TGTGCCACCACCATTCTCGTCAGGGGGCCGGAGTTTCCGAACACTGAAGCTTTCTTT. This sequence encodes CATTILVRGPEFPNTEAFF.

The chain carries TRBV6-5 and TRBJ2-7; D unresolved. Per the germline V gene, CDR1 is MNHEY and CDR2 is SVGAGI. The CDR3 covers 14 residues. With 2 bases removed from V and 5 bases from J, the gap between germline ends came to 13 bases. The CDR3 here is CASSYLVKSHEQYF. DNA of the CDR3: TGTGCCAGCAGTTACCTAGTAAAGAGCCACGAGCAGTACTTC.

The gene calls are TRBV28 and TRBJ1-2; D is uncertain. Germline CDR1 reads MDHEN; CDR2 reads SYDVKM. V lost 7 bases to trimming and J lost 3 bases, with 12 bases between them. This CDR3 is built from 13 residues. The CDR3 DNA sequence: TGTGCCAGCACCTGGACGGGAGACTATGGCTACACCTTC. This codes for CASTWTGDYGYTF.

This chain uses TRBV5-1 with TRBJ2-5, with 12 bases matching TRBD2. V lost 6 bases to trimming and J lost 6 bases; unmatched junction nucleotides: 9. CDR1 is SGHRS, CDR2 YFSETQ, per germline. This CDR3 contains 15 residues. This CDR3 is CASNPLAGGGKTQYF. The CDR3, as DNA: TGCGCCAGCAACCCACTAGCGGGAGGAGGAAAGACCCAGTACTTC. The full variable domain, rest sourced from reference TRBV5-1 and TRBJ2-5, is KAGVTQTPRYLIKTRGQQVTLSCSPISGHRSVSWYQQTPGQGLQFLFEYFSETQRNKGNFPGRFSGRQFSNSRSEMNVSTLELGDSALYLCASNPLAGGGKTQYFGPGTRLLVL.

The chain has TRBV5-1 and TRBJ1-1, with 9 bases identical to TRBD1. Germline V gene lookup returns CDR1 SGHRS and CDR2 YFSETQ. CDR3 length: 17 residues. J gave up 4 bases and V 0 bases, and 10 bases lay outside the gene matches. The CDR3 region has the DNA TGCGCCAGCAGCTTGGACAGGGGGCTCCGGTTGGGCACTGAAGCTTTCTTT. As protein: CASSLDRGLRLGTEAFF.

The chain employs TRBV28 and TRBJ1-3, with a tentative D call TRBD1 (5 bases). Trimming stripped 5 bases from V and 7 bases from J, with 15 bases between. The CDR3 length is 14 residues. Germline V CDR1 and CDR2: MDHEN, SYDVKM. The CDR3 spells CASSPRGWRNTIYF. CDR3 bases: TGTGCCAGCAGTCCCCGGGGGTGGCGGAACACCATATATTTT.

The chain has TRBV18 and TRBJ2-1; the D is unclear. Germline V lookup: CDR1 KGHSH, CDR2 LQKENI. The germline V and J ends were trimmed by 3 bases and 5 bases, with 11 bases remaining between them. CDR3 length: 14 amino acids. CDR3 in DNA: TGTGCCAGCTCACCCTGGATAGGCGACAATGAGCAGTTCTTC. Translating gives CASSPWIGDNEQFF.

About this clone: The same CDR3 is also encoded by other DNA sequences in this sample. This chain joins TRBV20-1 and TRBJ2-7, with 7 bases identical to TRBD2. V shed 0 bases and J 7 bases; nucleotides not matched to a gene: 0. Germline CDR1 DFQATT, CDR2 SNEGSKA (reference sequence). CDR3 length: 11 amino acids. DNA for the CDR3: TGCAGTGCTAGAGAGGGGGGGGAGCAGTACTTC. It encodes CSAREGGEQYF.